Below, 14 T cell receptor beta chains from the same sample are listed, as sequenced in a study of blood T cell repertoires in COVID-19. Only in-frame clones appear in the TCRdb table, and some are missing; sequencing was by immunoSEQ multiplex PCR. The sample records hundreds of thousands of clones, 75% to 90% being singletons. Sequencing was done on a sample of PBMCs or T cells enriched from blood (not recorded which). The receptors shown here come from a man aged 30 to 39 who had recovered from COVID-19.

CDR3 bases: TGCGCCAGCAGCCCCAGCGGGGTCCAAGAGACCCAGTACTTC. Translated: CASSPSGVQETQYF. The chain is built from TRBV5-1 and TRBJ2-5; TRBD2 matches 7 bases. The V gene's germline CDR1 is SGHRS and CDR2 YFSETQ. The CDR3 is 14 residues long. V shed 4 bases and J 1 base; nucleotides not matched to a gene: 4.

V is TRBV19 and J is TRBJ1-5; no clear D gene. This CDR3 spans 15 amino acids. V shed 1 base and J shed 7 bases, with 14 bases lying between them. Per the germline V gene, CDR1 is LNHDA and CDR2 is SQIVND (reference sequence). CDR3 residues: CASSIVGGVRQPQHF. The CDR3 nucleotides read TGTGCCAGTAGTATAGTCGGCGGCGTCCGGCAGCCCCAGCATTTT.

V and J are TRBV11-2 and TRBJ1-3; D uncertain. Germline V CDR1 and CDR2: SGHAT, FQNNGV. V was trimmed by 2 bases and J by 3 bases, leaving 11 bases between them. CDR3 size: 15 residues. CDR3 protein: CASSLIRVGGNTIYF. The CDR3 DNA sequence: TGTGCCAGCAGCTTAATCCGGGTGGGTGGAAACACCATATATTTT.

The V call is TRBV7-6, the J call TRBJ2-5; TRBD2 agrees at 9 bases. Germline V lookup: CDR1 SGHVS, CDR2 FNYEAQ. J was trimmed by 5 bases and V by 1 base; bases with no gene match: 8. The CDR3 runs 16 residues. This CDR3 reads CASSLVAGGPRETQYF. The CDR3 DNA sequence: TGTGCCAGCAGCTTAGTGGCGGGAGGGCCCCGGGAGACCCAGTACTTC. Filled out from reference TRBV7-6 and TRBJ2-5, the complete variable domain reads GAGVSQSPRYKVTKRGQDVALRCDPISGHVSLYWYRQALGQGPEFLTYFNYEAQQDKSGLPNDRFSAERPEGSISTLTIQRTEQRDSAMYRCASSLVAGGPRETQYFGPGTRLLVL.

This clone was recorded once. J is TRBJ1-3 and V is TRBV4-1; 11 positions agree with TRBD1. V gave up 3 bases and J gave up 3 bases; unmatched junction bases: 7. The germline CDR1 and CDR2 sequences are MGHRA and YSYEKL. The CDR3 has 17 residues. CDR3 nucleotide sequence: TGCGCCAGCAGCCAGGGGGACAGGGGGAGAAATGGAAACACCATATATTTT. Protein: CASSQGDRGRNGNTIYF.

The V and J genes are TRBV11-2 and TRBJ2-7; 10 positions agree with TRBD2. V dropped 4 bases and J dropped 3; count of bases not matched to a gene: 9. This CDR3 has 16 residues. The germline gives CDR1 SGHAT, CDR2 FQNNGV. The chain's CDR3 is CASSSITSGTLYEQYF. CDR3 in DNA: TGTGCCAGCAGCTCGATTACTAGCGGGACACTCTACGAGCAGTACTTC.

This chain links TRBV5-4 with TRBJ1-6, with D maybe TRBD1 (5 bases). V was trimmed by 0 bases and J by 7 bases, leaving 8 bases between them. This CDR3 is built from 14 residues. Germline CDR1 is SGHNT and CDR2 is YYREEE (reference sequence). The CDR3 nucleotides read TGTGCCAGCAGCTTGGACAGGTCCAATTCACCCCTCCACTTT. Amino acid sequence: CASSLDRSNSPLHF.

The CDR3 coding sequence is TGTGCCAGCAGCTCCAACCACAAAGGGGAGTTCTTC. It is translated as CASSSNHKGEFF. The chain combines TRBV2 with TRBJ2-1; D possibly corresponds to TRBD1 (5 bases). The CDR3 loop spans 12 amino acids. V lost 6 bases and J 14 bases, leaving 17 bases between the germline ends. Germline V gene sequence: CDR1 SNHLY, CDR2 FYNNEI.

This chain joins TRBV28 and TRBJ1-3, with D hard to call. CDR1 is MDHEN, CDR2 SYDVKM, per germline. The CDR3 is made up of 15 amino acids. The V end lost 3 bases, the J end lost 7 bases, and 16 bases lay between the germline ends. CDR3: CASSFAAPSRNTIYF. The DNA for the CDR3 is TGTGCCAGCAGTTTTGCCGCTCCCTCGAGGAACACCATATATTTT.

The rearrangement links TRBV14 to TRBJ2-7, with 10 bases matching TRBD2. Germline assignment: CDR1 SGHDN and CDR2 FVKESK. CDR3 size: 13 residues. V lost 6 bases, J lost 6 bases, and 5 bases stayed unmatched. The CDR3 nucleotides read TGTGCCAGCAGTGGTAGCGGGAGGCGCGAGCAGTACTTC. Protein sequence: CASSGSGRREQYF.

This clone has a single count. The sample has other DNA sequences that encode this CDR3 too. V is TRBV6-5 and J is TRBJ2-7; 8 bases line up with TRBD1. V lost 0 bases to trimming and J lost 1 base; unmatched junction nucleotides: 2. The germline V gene encodes CDR1 MNHEY and CDR2 SVGAGI. This CDR3 has 15 residues. The CDR3 region is CASSYSGTGSYEQYF. The DNA for the CDR3 is TGTGCCAGCAGTTACTCCGGGACAGGATCCTACGAGCAGTACTTC.

This clone was observed a single time. J is TRBJ2-1 and V is TRBV11-3, with unresolved D. The CDR3 consists of 12 residues. Germline CDR1 SGHNT, CDR2 YENEEA. Trimming shortened V by 0 bases and J by 7 bases, and 4 bases separated the two germline ends. The CDR3 nucleotides are TGTGCCAGCAGCTTAGATCAAAATGAGCAGTTCTTC. This gives the protein CASSLDQNEQFF.

The rearrangement joins TRBV14 to TRBJ1-1, with D tentatively TRBD1 (5 bases). The CDR3 consists of 14 residues. Germline CDR1 reads SGHDN; CDR2 reads FVKESK. V dropped 1 base and J dropped 4 bases, with 10 bases sitting between them. CDR3: CASSQGQWGTEAFF. DNA for the CDR3: TGTGCCAGCAGCCAAGGACAGTGGGGCACTGAAGCTTTCTTT. Full variable domain (missing parts from reference TRBV14 and TRBJ1-1): EAGVTQFPSHSVIEKGQTVTLRCDPISGHDNLYWYRRVMGKEIKFLLHFVKESKQDESGMPNNRFLAERTGGTYSTLKVQPAELEDSGVYFCASSQGQWGTEAFFGQGTRLTVV.

The chain recombines TRBV11-2 with TRBJ2-4, with TRBD1 identical over 7 bases. With V trimmed by 1 base and J by 10 bases, 4 bases remained unmatched. The germline CDR1 and CDR2 sequences are SGHAT and FQNNGV. The CDR3 extends over 13 amino acids. The DNA of the CDR3 is TGTGCCAGCAGCTTAGGAAGGGACAGAATTCAGTACTTC. Translation: CASSLGRDRIQYF.